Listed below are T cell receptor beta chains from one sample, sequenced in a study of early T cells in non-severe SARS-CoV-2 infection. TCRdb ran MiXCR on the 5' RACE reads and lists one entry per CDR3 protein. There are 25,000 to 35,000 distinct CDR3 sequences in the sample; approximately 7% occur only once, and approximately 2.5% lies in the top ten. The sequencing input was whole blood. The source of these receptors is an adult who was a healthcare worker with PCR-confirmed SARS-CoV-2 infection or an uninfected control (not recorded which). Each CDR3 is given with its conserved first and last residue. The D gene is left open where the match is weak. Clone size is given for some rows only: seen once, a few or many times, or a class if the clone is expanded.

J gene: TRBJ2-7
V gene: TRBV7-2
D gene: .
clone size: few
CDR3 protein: CASSSRSELGEQYF
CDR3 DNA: TGTGCCAGCAGCTCCAGATCGGAGCTAGGGGAGCAGTACTTC

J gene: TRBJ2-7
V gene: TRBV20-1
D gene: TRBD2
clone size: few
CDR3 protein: CSAKLSGRASEQYF
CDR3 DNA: TGCAGTGCTAAACTTAGCGGGAGAGCAAGCGAGCAGTACTTC

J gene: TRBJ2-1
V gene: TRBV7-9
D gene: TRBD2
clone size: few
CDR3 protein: CASSSSGSPYNEQFF
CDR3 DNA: TGTGCCAGCAGCTCTAGCGGGAGCCCCTACAATGAGCAGTTCTTC

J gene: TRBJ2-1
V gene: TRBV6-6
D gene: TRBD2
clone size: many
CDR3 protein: CASSSRTSGYNEQFF
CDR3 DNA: TGTGCCAGCAGTTCACGAACTAGCGGCTACAATGAGCAGTTCTTC

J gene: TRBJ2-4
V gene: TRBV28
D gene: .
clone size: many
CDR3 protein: CASSLWGDTKNIQYF
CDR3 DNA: TGTGCCAGCAGTTTATGGGGGGATACCAAAAACATTCAGTACTTC

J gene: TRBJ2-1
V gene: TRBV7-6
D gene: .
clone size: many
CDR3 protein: CASSPPSYNEQFF
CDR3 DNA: TGTGCCAGCAGTCCCCCCTCCTACAATGAGCAGTTCTTC

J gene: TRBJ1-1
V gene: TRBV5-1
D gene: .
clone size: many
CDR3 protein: CASSSTPGQLEAFF
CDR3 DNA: TGCGCCAGCAGCAGCACCCCCGGACAGCTTGAAGCTTTCTTT

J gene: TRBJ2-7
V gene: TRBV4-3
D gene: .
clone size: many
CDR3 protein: CASSQIHDREGYEQYF
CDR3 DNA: TGCGCCAGCAGCCAAATACACGACAGGGAGGGTTACGAGCAGTACTTC

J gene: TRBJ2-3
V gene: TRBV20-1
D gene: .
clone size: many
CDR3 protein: CSGRKTRTDTQYF
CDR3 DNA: TGCAGTGGAAGGAAAACCCGCACAGATACGCAGTATTTT

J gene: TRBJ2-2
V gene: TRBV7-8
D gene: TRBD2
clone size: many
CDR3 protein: CASSSGTSGTTGELFF
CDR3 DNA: TGTGCCAGCAGCTCCGGGACTAGCGGGACCACCGGGGAGCTGTTTTTT

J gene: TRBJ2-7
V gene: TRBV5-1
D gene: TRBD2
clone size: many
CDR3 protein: CASSPLVAGVPYEQYF
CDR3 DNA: TGCGCCAGCAGCCCACTTGTAGCGGGAGTTCCCTACGAGCAGTACTTC

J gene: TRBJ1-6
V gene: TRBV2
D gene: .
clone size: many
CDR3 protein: CASNLPGTQNSPLHF
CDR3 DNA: TGTGCCAGCAATCTTCCCGGGACGCAGAATTCACCCCTCCACTTT

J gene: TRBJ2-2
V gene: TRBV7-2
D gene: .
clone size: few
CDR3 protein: CASTRGQSTGELFF
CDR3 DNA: TGTGCCAGTACCCGTGGACAGTCCACCGGGGAGCTGTTTTTT

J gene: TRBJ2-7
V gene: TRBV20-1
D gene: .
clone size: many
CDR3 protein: CSAKRSWEQYF
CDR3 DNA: TGCAGTGCTAAACGGTCCTGGGAGCAGTACTTC

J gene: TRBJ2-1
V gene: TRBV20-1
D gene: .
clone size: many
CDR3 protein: CSARRSHNEQFF
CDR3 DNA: TGCAGTGCTAGAAGGTCCCACAATGAGCAGTTCTTC

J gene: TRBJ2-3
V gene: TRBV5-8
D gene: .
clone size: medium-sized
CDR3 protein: CASSLWQGRADTQYF
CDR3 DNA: TGTGCCAGCAGCTTGTGGCAGGGGAGGGCAGATACGCAGTATTTT

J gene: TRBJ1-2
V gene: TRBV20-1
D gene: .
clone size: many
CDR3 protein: CSAPRQENYGYTF
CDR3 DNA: TGCAGTGCCCCCAGACAGGAAAACTATGGCTACACCTTC

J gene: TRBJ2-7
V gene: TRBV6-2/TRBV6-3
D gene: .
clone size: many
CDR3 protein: CASSEASSYEQYF
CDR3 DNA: TGTGCCAGCAGTGAAGCTAGCTCCTACGAGCAGTACTTC

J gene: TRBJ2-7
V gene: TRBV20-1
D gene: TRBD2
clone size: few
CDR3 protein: CSAAGGSSYEQYF
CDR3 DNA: TGCAGTGCCGCGGGGGGGAGCTCCTACGAGCAGTACTTC

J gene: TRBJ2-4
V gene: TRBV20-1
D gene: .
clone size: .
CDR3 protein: CSATERGIGNIQYF
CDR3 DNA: TGCAGTGCTACCGAAAGGGGGATAGGAAACATTCAGTACTTC

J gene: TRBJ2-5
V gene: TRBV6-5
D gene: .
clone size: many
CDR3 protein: CASSLSETQYF
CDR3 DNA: TGTGCCAGCAGTTTATCAGAGACCCAGTACTTC

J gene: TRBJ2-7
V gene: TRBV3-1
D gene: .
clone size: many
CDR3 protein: CASSQDSGGPGVEQYF
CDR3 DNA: TGTGCCAGCAGCCAAGATAGTGGCGGCCCTGGGGTCGAGCAGTACTTC

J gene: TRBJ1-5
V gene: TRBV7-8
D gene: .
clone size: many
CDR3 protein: CASLKALGQPQHF
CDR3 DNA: TGTGCCAGCTTAAAGGCTCTCGGTCAGCCCCAGCATTTT

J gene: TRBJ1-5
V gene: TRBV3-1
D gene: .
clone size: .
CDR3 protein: CASSQVRGIQPQHF
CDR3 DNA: TGTGCCAGCAGCCAAGTCAGGGGTATCCAGCCCCAGCATTTT

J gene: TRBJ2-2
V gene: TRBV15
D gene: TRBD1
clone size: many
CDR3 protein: CATSSPDREGLTGELFF
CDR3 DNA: TGTGCCACCAGCAGCCCGGACAGGGAAGGCTTGACCGGGGAGCTGTTTTTT

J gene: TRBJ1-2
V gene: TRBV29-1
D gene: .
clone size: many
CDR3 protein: CSVGGQSVYGYTF
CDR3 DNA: TGCAGCGTTGGGGGACAATCAGTCTATGGCTACACCTTC

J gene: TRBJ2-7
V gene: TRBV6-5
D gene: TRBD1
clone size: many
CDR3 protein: CASSYVRGQGEYEQYF
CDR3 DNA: TGTGCCAGCAGTTACGTCCGAGGCCAGGGGGAGTACGAGCAGTACTTC

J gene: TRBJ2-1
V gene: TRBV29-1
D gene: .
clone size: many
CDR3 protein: CSVVPNSYNEQFF
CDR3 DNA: TGCAGCGTTGTACCAAACTCCTACAATGAGCAGTTCTTC

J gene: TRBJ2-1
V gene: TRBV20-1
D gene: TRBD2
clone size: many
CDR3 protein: CSAPAGGGYNEQFF
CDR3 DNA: TGCAGTGCTCCCGCGGGAGGGGGCTACAATGAGCAGTTCTTC